The 23 T cell receptor beta chains below all came from one sample that was sequenced in a study of shared clonotypes between healthy human individuals (dated by TCRdb to 2019 to 2021). CD8 naive samples were CD45RO-negative cells positively selected for CCR7, giving a CD45RA+CCR7+ population that excluded TemRA cells. Library method: the immunoSEQ multiplex PCR assay. TCRdb obtained this table from immuneACCESS and retained in-frame rearrangements with V and J assigned. These tables miss some clones; where compared with another copy, unresolved V genes account for less than half of the shortfall, and the remainder is unexplained. This sample holds some 2,100,000 clones; just over 90% were observed only once. The ten largest clones capture around 1.7% of the sample. Sequenced material: naive CD8+ T cells from PBMCs. Reading the label with the study, this specimen's cell subset or site is: CD45RA+CCR7+. The receptors stem from a man in his late teens or twenties in good health. Some clones in this sample may be carry-over from other donors' samples.

V usage is TRBV6-1 and J usage is TRBJ1-1; TRBD1 aligns across 7 bases. The CDR3 runs 13 residues. Germline V CDR1 and CDR2: MNHNS, SASEGT. The V gene end was trimmed by 3 bases and the J gene end by 4 bases; junction bases not matched to a gene: 2. Here the CDR3 DNA reads TGTGCCAGCAGTGATCCAGGGGGCACTGAAGCTTTCTTT. It yields the protein CASSDPGGTEAFF.

This clone was recorded only once. V and J are TRBV19 and TRBJ1-1; the match to TRBD1 covers 7 bases. Germline V lookup: CDR1 LNHDA, CDR2 SQIVND (reference sequence). Trimming at V came to 6 bases and at J to 5 bases, leaving 6 bases not matched to a gene. The CDR3 covers 13 residues. The chain's CDR3 is CASRRGGTTEAFF. In nucleotides, the CDR3 is TGTGCCAGTAGACGAGGGGGCACGACTGAAGCTTTCTTT.

The V call is TRBV29-1, the J call TRBJ2-3, with 11 bases matching TRBD2. This CDR3 is 16 amino acids long. Per germline, CDR1 SQVTM and CDR2 ANQGSEA. Trimming took 7 bases from V and 4 from J; bases not matched to a gene: 13. The CDR3 reads CSAGTSGGGYADTQYF. DNA of the CDR3: TGCAGCGCCGGGACTAGCGGAGGGGGGTACGCAGATACGCAGTATTTT.

The chain combines TRBV7-3 with TRBJ2-7, with D tentatively TRBD2 (6 bases). This CDR3 comprises 12 residues. Germline V gene data show CDR1 as SGHTA and CDR2 as FQGTGA. Trimming pared 6 bases from V and 7 bases from J, leaving 13 bases between. As DNA, the CDR3 is TGTGCCAGCAGTCCCCCAAGCGGGGAGCAGTACTTC. Translation: CASSPPSGEQYF.

J is TRBJ2-7 and V is TRBV27; TRBD1 matches at 8 bases. Germline V lookup: CDR1 MNHEY, CDR2 SMNVEV (reference sequence). The length of the CDR3 is 14 residues. With V trimmed by 1 base and J by 5 bases, 4 bases remained unmatched. The CDR3: CASSLWTGSHEQYF. The CDR3 DNA reads TGTGCCAGCAGTTTATGGACAGGGTCCCACGAGCAGTACTTC.

In DNA, the CDR3 is TGTGCCAGCAGCTTACAGGGTCCCTACGAGCAGTACTTC. Encoded protein: CASSLQGPYEQYF. The chain combines TRBV7-9 with TRBJ2-7; possible D gene TRBD1, 5 bases. V shed 2 bases and J shed 2 bases, with 7 bases lying between them. CDR1 is SEHNR, CDR2 FQNEAQ, per germline (reference sequence). The CDR3 totals 13 residues.

This sequence joins TRBV27 and TRBJ1-5, with D possibly TRBD1 on 6 matching bases. The germline V and J ends were trimmed by 8 bases and 4 bases, with 9 bases remaining between them. CDR1 is MNHEY and CDR2 is SMNVEV in the germline V gene (reference sequence). This CDR3 has 12 amino acids. In nucleotides, the CDR3 is TGTGCCAGCCGGCAGGGGAATCAGCCCCAGCATTTT. Amino acid sequence: CASRQGNQPQHF.

This sequence joins TRBV6-5 and TRBJ1-4; D not certain. Germline V gene sequence: CDR1 MNHEY, CDR2 SVGAGI. This CDR3 has 14 amino acids. V was cut by 7 bases and J by 0 bases, with 9 bases left in between. CDR3: CASMDAATNEKLFF. The CDR3 DNA reads TGTGCCAGCATGGACGCTGCAACTAATGAAAAACTGTTTTTT.

The rearrangement uses TRBV6-1 and TRBJ1-2, with D hard to call. The CDR3 is made up of 14 amino acids. V lost 0 bases and J lost 4, with 9 bases in between. The germline V gene has CDR1 MNHNS and CDR2 SASEGT. This CDR3 reads CASSEAHSSYGYTF. The CDR3 DNA reads as TGTGCCAGCAGTGAAGCGCACAGCTCCTATGGCTACACCTTC.

This rearrangement joins TRBV30 to TRBJ2-7, with D possibly TRBD1 on 5 matching bases. This CDR3 is 13 amino acids long. Trimming left V 1 base short and J 1 base short, with 8 bases between. Germline V lookup: CDR1 GTSNPN, CDR2 SVGIG (reference sequence). The CDR3: CAWSGGTSYEQYF. The CDR3 nucleotides are TGTGCCTGGAGTGGGGGCACTTCCTACGAGCAGTACTTC.

The J gene is TRBJ2-1, the V gene TRBV4-2; 11 bases are a match to TRBD2. The CDR3 sequence is 16 residues long. The germline V gene has CDR1 LGHNA and CDR2 YNFKEQ. V was pared by 3 bases and J by 3 bases, with 4 bases of the junction left unmatched. In DNA, the CDR3 is TGTGCCAGCAGCCAGGTGACTAGCGGGGTCTACAATGAGCAGTTCTTC. It yields the protein CASSQVTSGVYNEQFF.

V usage is TRBV27 and J usage is TRBJ2-7, with D perhaps matching TRBD1 (6 bases). The V and J ends lost 7 bases and 3 bases respectively, with 22 bases between them. This CDR3 has 16 residues. In germline, CDR1 is MNHEY, CDR2 SMNVEV (reference sequence). The CDR3 loop reads CASTKDRGSNRYEQYF. CDR3 coding DNA: TGTGCCAGCACTAAGGACAGAGGGTCGAACCGCTACGAGCAGTACTTC.

The rearrangement links TRBV11-2 to TRBJ1-2; D gene uncertain. The CDR3 extends over 16 amino acids. From germline, CDR1 is SGHAT and CDR2 FQNNGV. Trimming stripped 0 bases from V and 8 bases from J, with 19 bases between. CDR3 in amino acids: CASSLDPNGDLWGYTF. CDR3 sequence (DNA): TGTGCCAGCAGCTTAGATCCAAACGGAGACCTTTGGGGCTACACCTTC.

This clone was recorded only once. The J gene is TRBJ2-1, the V gene TRBV4-3, with D possibly TRBD1 on 5 matching bases. The CDR3 is 14 residues long. With 6 bases removed from V and 4 bases from J, the gap between germline ends came to 13 bases. CDR1 is LGHNA and CDR2 is YSLEER in the germline V gene. The CDR3 loop is CASRTDIFYNEQFF. The CDR3 DNA sequence: TGCGCCAGCAGGACAGATATATTTTACAATGAGCAGTTCTTC.

J is TRBJ2-5 and V is TRBV28, with 7 bases aligning to TRBD2. The J call is in doubt because the DNA end fits TRBJ2-7 better. This CDR3 has 15 residues. In germline, CDR1 is MDHEN, CDR2 SYDVKM. Written as DNA, the CDR3 is TGTGCCAGCAGTTTAGATCCCCGGGGGGACTACGAGCAGTACTTC. Its translation is CASSLDPRGDYEQYF.

As to this clone: Other nucleotide sequences in the sample specify the same CDR3. The V and J genes are TRBV19 and TRBJ2-2; D unresolved. V was cut by 3 bases and J by 1 base, with 3 bases left in between. Germline lookup yields CDR1 LNHDA and CDR2 SQIVND (reference sequence). The CDR3 sequence is 13 residues long. Here the CDR3 reads CASSIMNTGELFF. The CDR3 DNA sequence: TGTGCCAGTAGTATTATGAACACCGGGGAGCTGTTTTTT.

The V call is TRBV4-1, the J call TRBJ2-7, with TRBD2 matching over 14 bases. V lost 4 bases, J lost 7 bases, and 6 bases stayed unmatched. CDR1 and CDR2 (germline): MGHRA, YSYEKL. The CDR3 sequence is 15 residues long. In DNA, the CDR3 is TGCGCCAGCAGCCCCTCCGGGACTAGCGGGAGAGAGCAGTACTTC. Protein: CASSPSGTSGREQYF.

Regarding this clone: Different DNA sequences within this sample yield the same CDR3. The chain has TRBV29-1 and TRBJ2-3; D is unclear. Trimming shortened V by 3 bases and J by 2 bases, and 6 bases separated the two germline ends. Germline V gene sequence: CDR1 SQVTM, CDR2 ANQGSEA. The CDR3 has 12 amino acids. The CDR3 reads CSVDGVTDTQYF. Written as DNA, the CDR3 is TGCAGCGTTGATGGGGTCACAGATACGCAGTATTTT.

Here the CDR3 reads CASRRTGGYF. The CDR3, as DNA: TGTGCCAGCAGACGGACAGGGGGATACTTC. The chain combines TRBV7-7 with TRBJ2-7, with TRBD1 identical over 10 bases. CDR1 is SSHAT, CDR2 FNYEAQ, per germline (reference sequence). CDR3 length equals 10 residues. V was clipped by 6 bases and J by 13 bases; unmatched bases: 3.

V is TRBV5-1 and J is TRBJ2-1, with D possibly called TRBD1 or TRBD2 (6 bases each). The CDR3 sequence is 16 residues long. V lost 4 bases and J lost 0, with 14 bases in between. Germline CDR1 SGHRS, CDR2 YFSETQ. In DNA, the CDR3 is TGCGCCAGCAGCCCCGGCTGGGGGGCCTCCTACAATGAGCAGTTCTTC. It codes for CASSPGWGASYNEQFF.

The chain recombines TRBV19 with TRBJ2-1; D possibly corresponds to TRBD2 (6 bases). The CDR3 is made up of 14 amino acids. Germline V gene sequence: CDR1 LNHDA, CDR2 SQIVND (reference sequence). Deletions cut 2 bases from V and 3 bases from J, with 8 bases between. The chain's CDR3 is CASSILTSYNEQFF. The CDR3 region has the DNA TGTGCCAGTAGTATATTGACTAGCTACAATGAGCAGTTCTTC.

This chain uses TRBV28 with TRBJ2-7; 9 nucleotides match TRBD2. V trimming: 5 bases; J trimming: 2 bases; junction bases outside the gene matches: 10. Per germline, CDR1 MDHEN and CDR2 SYDVKM. The CDR3 extends over 16 amino acids. CDR3 sequence reads: CASSPRAGLATYEQYF. CDR3 DNA sequence: TGTGCCAGCAGTCCCCGGGCAGGACTAGCGACCTACGAGCAGTACTTC.

CDR3: CASSSRGGNTEAFF. CDR3 sequence (DNA): TGTGCCAGCAGCTCGCGTGGGGGAAACACTGAAGCTTTCTTT. V is TRBV7-3 and J is TRBJ1-1; tentative D call: TRBD1 (5 bases). Germline-derived CDR1 and CDR2 are SGHTA and FQGTGA. This CDR3 region has 14 residues. Deletions cut 4 bases from V and 2 bases from J, with 11 bases between.